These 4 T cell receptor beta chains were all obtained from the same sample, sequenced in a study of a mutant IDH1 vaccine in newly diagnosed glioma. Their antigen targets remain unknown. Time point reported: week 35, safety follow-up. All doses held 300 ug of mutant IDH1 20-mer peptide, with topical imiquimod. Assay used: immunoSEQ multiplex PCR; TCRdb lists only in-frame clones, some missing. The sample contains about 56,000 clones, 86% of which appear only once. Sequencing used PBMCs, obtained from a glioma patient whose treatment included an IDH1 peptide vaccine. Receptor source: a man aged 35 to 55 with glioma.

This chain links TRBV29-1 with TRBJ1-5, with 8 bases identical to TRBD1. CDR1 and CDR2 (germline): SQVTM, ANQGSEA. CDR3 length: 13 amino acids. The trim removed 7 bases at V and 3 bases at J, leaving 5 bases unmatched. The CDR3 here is CSATQGDNQPQHF. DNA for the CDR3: TGCAGCGCCACACAGGGGGACAATCAGCCCCAGCATTTT.

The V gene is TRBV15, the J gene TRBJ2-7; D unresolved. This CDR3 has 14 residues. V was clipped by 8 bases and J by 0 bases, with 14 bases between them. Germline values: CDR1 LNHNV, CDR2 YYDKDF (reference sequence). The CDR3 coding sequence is TGTGCCACCCGACCCTCTCCCCTCTCCTACGAGCAGTACTTC. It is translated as CATRPSPLSYEQYF.

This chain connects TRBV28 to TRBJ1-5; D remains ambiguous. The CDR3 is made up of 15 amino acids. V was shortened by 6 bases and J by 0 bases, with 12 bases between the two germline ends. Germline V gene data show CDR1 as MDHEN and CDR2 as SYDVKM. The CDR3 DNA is TGTGCCAGCAGCCCTCCGAGTTATAGCAATCAGCCCCAGCATTTT. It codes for CASSPPSYSNQPQHF.

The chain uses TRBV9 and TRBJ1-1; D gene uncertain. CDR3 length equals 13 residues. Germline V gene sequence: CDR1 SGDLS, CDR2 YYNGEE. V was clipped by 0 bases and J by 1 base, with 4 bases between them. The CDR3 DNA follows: TGTGCCAGCAGCGTAGGGTCGAACACTGAAGCTTTCTTT. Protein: CASSVGSNTEAFF. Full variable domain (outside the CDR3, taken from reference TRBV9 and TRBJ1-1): DSGVTQTPKHLITATGQRVTLRCSPRSGDLSVYWYQQSLDQGLQFLIQYYNGEERAKGNILERFSAQQFPDLHSELNLSSLELGDSALYFCASSVGSNTEAFFGQGTRLTVV.